The clone carrying this T cell receptor beta chain was counted a few times. The target antigen is unknown. Study conclusions and caveats: The TCR gene usage of tumor memory CD4+ T cells clustered together with blood and lymph node memory CD4+ cells and with lymph node naive CD4+ cells.

The J segment lost 8 bases and the V segment lost 0 bases, leaving 5 bases of the junction unmatched. There are 15 residues in the CDR3. Germline V lookup: CDR1 SGHRS, CDR2 YFSETQ. Full-length variable regions came from constant-region reverse primers plus semi-nested Nested Universal Primer A PCR. One entry per CDR3 protein, called by TCRdb with MiXCR from the 5' RACE reads. There are 9,500 to 15,000 distinct CDR3 sequences in the sample; approximately 50% occur only once, and around 13% lies in the top ten. The sorted Tregs were CD4+CD25+CD127-/low cells. Sequencing was done on a sample of tumor-infiltrating Tregs sorted from the breast tumor. The receptor comes from a female donor with breast cancer. The chain employs TRBV5-1 and TRBJ2-1; 10 nucleotides line up with TRBD2. The CDR3 nucleotides read TGCGCCAGCAGCTTGGGGGCTAGCGGGAGCCATGAGCAGTTCTTC. Amino acids: CASSLGASGSHEQFF. Supplemented by reference TRBV5-1 and TRBJ2-1, the full variable domain reads KAGVTQTPRYLIKTRGQQVTLSCSPISGHRSVSWYQQTPGQGLQFLFEYFSETQRNKGNFPGRFSGRQFSNSRSEMNVSTLELGDSALYLCASSLGASGSHEQFFGPGTRLTVL.